The 27 T cell receptor beta chains listed next were all sequenced from one sample in a study of cytomegalovirus exposure and HLA in healthy donors. A multiplex PCR was run with 60 Vbeta primers and 13 Jbeta primers. The data were produced by immunoSEQ multiplex PCR, yet TCRdb's version contains in-frame clones alone and is incomplete. The data show fewer than 150,000 clones, 80% seen once. The specimen sequenced was PBMCs. The source is a middle-aged man in good health and CMV-seronegative.

The chain recombines TRBV5-5 with TRBJ1-2; possible D gene TRBD1, 6 bases. The CDR3 covers 12 residues. From germline, CDR1 is SGHKS and CDR2 YYEKEE (reference sequence). The V gene lost 5 bases and the J gene lost 8 bases, with 13 bases spanning the gap. In DNA, the CDR3 is TGTGCCAGCAGAGTACAGGGTGGAGGCTACACCTTC. Translation gives CASRVQGGGYTF.

The chain links TRBV10-3 to TRBJ1-4, with D possibly TRBD1 on 6 matching bases. Germline V gene data show CDR1 as ENHRY and CDR2 as SYGVKD. V lost 3 bases and J 2 bases, leaving 13 bases between the germline ends. The CDR3 loop spans 16 amino acids. CDR3 in amino acids: CAISDRLQGTNEKLFF. In DNA, the CDR3 is TGTGCCATCAGTGACCGACTACAGGGTACTAATGAAAAACTGTTTTTT.

The rearrangement joins TRBV7-9 to TRBJ2-5; TRBD2 matches 11 bases. V trimming: 3 bases; J trimming: 5 bases; junction bases outside the gene matches: 14. CDR3 length: 18 amino acids. Looked up from germline, CDR1 is SEHNR and CDR2 is FQNEAQ (reference sequence). CDR3 protein: CASSFLRGTSGFWETQYF. CDR3 DNA: TGTGCCAGCAGCTTTTTACGCGGGACTAGCGGATTCTGGGAGACCCAGTACTTC.

The genes are TRBV15 and TRBJ1-1, with 9 positions matching TRBD1. This CDR3 contains 16 residues. The V segment lost 5 bases and the J segment 4 bases; nucleotides outside the gene matches: 11. Germline lookup yields CDR1 LNHNV and CDR2 YYDKDF (reference sequence). In nucleotides, the CDR3 is TGTGCCACCAGCGGCCCCGGGACAGGGAAGGGCACTGAAGCTTTCTTT. Translating gives CATSGPGTGKGTEAFF.

The sample holds a few counts of this clone. The chain carries TRBV5-6 and TRBJ1-6, with TRBD1 identical over 8 bases. This CDR3 has 14 residues. J lost 7 bases, V lost 4 bases, and 4 bases had no gene match. Germline lookup yields CDR1 SGHDT and CDR2 YYEEEE. DNA for the CDR3: TGTGCCAGCAGCCCAGGGGGCTGGAATTCACCCCTCCACTTT. It yields the protein CASSPGGWNSPLHF.

This clone was counted a few times. This sequence joins TRBV5-4 and TRBJ2-5, with 7 bases lining up with TRBD1. The germline V gene encodes CDR1 SGHNT and CDR2 YYREEE (reference sequence). The J segment lost 0 bases and the V segment lost 3 bases, leaving 2 bases of the junction unmatched. The CDR3 sequence is 14 residues long. CDR3 nucleotide sequence: TGTGCCAGCAGCTCTGGGACAGACCAAGAGACCCAGTACTTC. Amino acids: CASSSGTDQETQYF.

The rearrangement joins TRBV28 to TRBJ1-2, with 9 positions matching TRBD1. This CDR3 is built from 13 residues. Germline V gene lookup returns CDR1 MDHEN and CDR2 SYDVKM. After removal of 3 bases from V and 7 bases from J, the junction contained 3 bases not matched to a gene. CDR3 sequence (DNA): TGTGCCAGCAGTTTGGGACAGGGAGGTGGCTACACCTTC. Translating it yields CASSLGQGGGYTF.

This clone has more than one count but fewer than ten. J is TRBJ1-1 and V is TRBV6-1; the D gene is possibly TRBD1 (6 bases). CDR3 length: 13 amino acids. Trimming took off 8 bases at V and 2 bases at J, with 12 bases between the two ends. CDR1 and CDR2 (germline): MNHNS, SASEGT. The CDR3 spells CASDNRDNTEAFF. The CDR3 DNA reads TGTGCCAGCGATAACAGGGATAACACTGAAGCTTTCTTT.

This chain connects TRBV28 to TRBJ1-4; no definite D call. This CDR3 is 15 amino acids long. Germline lookup yields CDR1 MDHEN and CDR2 SYDVKM. Trimming removed 0 bases from V and 7 bases from J, with 12 bases in between. CDR3 bases: TGTGCCAGCAGTTTATGGGGCGGGCATGGTGAAAAACTGTTTTTT. It codes for CASSLWGGHGEKLFF.

The genes are TRBV28 and TRBJ2-5; 8 bases are a match to TRBD1. Germline CDR1 and CDR2: MDHEN and SYDVKM. V gave up 5 bases and J gave up 2 bases; unmatched junction bases: 4. There are 14 residues in the CDR3. CDR3 coding DNA: TGTGCCAGCAGTCCCGGGGACAGGCAAGAGACCCAGTACTTC. Residues: CASSPGDRQETQYF.

This clone has only one observation. V is TRBV4-2 and J is TRBJ2-1; 11 bases are a match to TRBD2. Germline CDR1 and CDR2: LGHNA and YNFKEQ. V lost 3 bases to trimming and J lost 9 bases; unmatched junction nucleotides: 7. The CDR3 runs 15 residues. This CDR3 is CASSQVAGGDGEQFF. DNA for the CDR3: TGTGCCAGCAGCCAGGTAGCGGGGGGGGACGGTGAGCAGTTCTTC.

This clone came up a few times. The genes are TRBV19 and TRBJ2-6; D gene unclear. Germline V CDR1 and CDR2: LNHDA, SQIVND (reference sequence). The CDR3 is 14 residues long. Trimming stripped 3 bases from V and 4 bases from J, with 7 bases between. The CDR3 bases are TGTGCCAGTAGTATTTCAGTCGGGGCCAACGTCCTGACTTTC. It codes for CASSISVGANVLTF. The full variable domain, completed using reference TRBV19 and TRBJ2-6, is DGGITQSPKYLFRKEGQNVTLSCEQNLNHDAMYWYRQDPGQGLRLIYYSQIVNDFQKGDIAEGYSVSREKKESFPLTVTSAQKNPTAFYLCASSISVGANVLTFGAGSRLTVL.

J is TRBJ2-7 and V is TRBV15, with a weak D call TRBD2 (6 bases). Germline V gene data show CDR1 as LNHNV and CDR2 as YYDKDF (reference sequence). V lost 3 bases and J 6 bases, leaving 12 bases between the germline ends. The CDR3 sequence is 13 residues long. As DNA, the CDR3 is TGTGCCACCAGCAGTACTAGCTACGGCGAGCAGTACTTC. Protein sequence: CATSSTSYGEQYF. Together with reference TRBV15 and TRBJ2-7, the CDR3 gives the full variable domain: DAMVIQNPRYQVTQFGKPVTLSCSQTLNHNVMYWYQQKSSQAPKLLFHYYDKDFNNEADTPDNFQSRRPNTSFCFLDIRSPGLGDTAMYLCATSSTSYGEQYFGPGTRLTVT.

This chain uses TRBV15 with TRBJ2-7; perhaps TRBD1 as D (6 bases). Trimming pared 5 bases from V and 1 base from J, leaving 9 bases between. The germline CDR1 and CDR2 sequences are LNHNV and YYDKDF (reference sequence). The CDR3 is 13 amino acids. The CDR3 spells CATSPGVSYEQYF. CDR3 DNA sequence: TGTGCCACCAGCCCAGGGGTTTCCTACGAGCAGTACTTC.

The chain recombines TRBV5-1 with TRBJ1-1; D may be TRBD1 (6 bases). The CDR3 is made up of 15 amino acids. The germline gives CDR1 SGHRS, CDR2 YFSETQ. Trimming took off 4 bases at V and 1 base at J, with 14 bases between the two ends. The CDR3 DNA follows: TGCGCCAGCAGCCCCGGACAGACCTCGAACACTGAAGCTTTCTTT. This gives the protein CASSPGQTSNTEAFF.

V usage is TRBV6-1 and J usage is TRBJ1-2, with D possibly matching TRBD1 (6 bases). V shed 3 bases and J shed 7 bases, with 18 bases lying between them. Germline V gene lookup returns CDR1 MNHNS and CDR2 SASEGT. The CDR3 length is 15 residues. The CDR3 DNA sequence: TGTGCCAGCAGTGAGGGGACAACGTCCCGCGGTGGCTACACCTTC. This encodes CASSEGTTSRGGYTF.

The rearrangement uses TRBV30 and TRBJ1-5; unclear D gene. Trimming cost V 1 base and J 4 bases, with 8 bases left between them. This CDR3 region has 13 residues. Germline CDR1 reads GTSNPN; CDR2 reads SVGIG (reference sequence). The CDR3 reads CAWSAGVNQPQHF. The CDR3 region has the DNA TGTGCCTGGAGTGCCGGGGTGAATCAGCCCCAGCATTTT.

This clone was found a few times. The chain carries TRBV20-1 and TRBJ2-3; no definite D call. Germline CDR1 reads DFQATT; CDR2 reads SNEGSKA (reference sequence). V lost 3 bases to trimming and J lost 4 bases, with 5 bases between them. This CDR3 is 11 amino acids long. The CDR3 loop reads CSARAADTQYF. The CDR3, as DNA: TGCAGTGCTAGGGCTGCAGATACGCAGTATTTT.

This clone occurred a few times. This rearrangement joins TRBV6-5 to TRBJ2-3; possibly TRBD2 for D (5 bases). V lost 4 bases and J lost 0, with 11 bases in between. The germline gives CDR1 MNHEY, CDR2 SVGAGI. This CDR3 contains 15 residues. Here the CDR3 DNA reads TGTGCCAGCAGTTGGGCGGGTATGAGCACAGATACGCAGTATTTT. The encoded protein is CASSWAGMSTDTQYF.

The chain combines TRBV6-5 with TRBJ1-2, with 8 bases aligning to TRBD1. V shed 0 bases and J 9 bases; nucleotides not matched to a gene: 12. The CDR3 runs 16 residues. Germline CDR1 MNHEY, CDR2 SVGAGI. The CDR3 nucleotides are TGTGCCAGCAGTTACTCCCAACAGGGGGACGTCTTCAGCTACACCTTC. Translated, it gives CASSYSQQGDVFSYTF.

The rearrangement joins TRBV4-2 to TRBJ2-3; D gene ambiguous. Trimming stripped 0 bases from V and 2 bases from J, with 9 bases between. The length of the CDR3 is 15 residues. Germline V gives CDR1 LGHNA, CDR2 YNFKEQ. The DNA for the CDR3 is TGTGCCAGCAGCCAAGAGGCGACATCCACAGATACGCAGTATTTT. Amino acid sequence: CASSQEATSTDTQYF.

The chain carries TRBV4-1 and TRBJ2-2; possible D gene TRBD1, 5 bases. CDR1 and CDR2 from the germline V gene are MGHRA and YSYEKL. The CDR3 runs 14 residues. The V and J ends lost 6 bases and 5 bases respectively, with 13 bases between them. The CDR3 spells CASSSPGRTGELFF. CDR3 sequence (DNA): TGCGCCAGCAGTTCACCAGGGCGGACCGGGGAGCTGTTTTTT.

V and J are TRBV29-1 and TRBJ1-1, with D possibly TRBD1 on 5 matching bases. The CDR3 extends over 13 amino acids. The V gene lost 6 bases and the J gene lost 4 bases, with 15 bases spanning the gap. In germline, CDR1 is SQVTM, CDR2 ANQGSEA. The CDR3: CSVGIGQGTEAFF. The CDR3 DNA reads TGCAGCGTCGGCATTGGGCAGGGCACTGAAGCTTTCTTT. The complete variable domain, with remaining parts taken from reference TRBV29-1 and TRBJ1-1, reads SAVISQKPSRDICQRGTSLTIQCQVDSQVTMMFWYRQQPGQSLTLIATANQGSEATYESGFVIDKFPISRPNLTFSTLTVSNMSPEDSSIYLCSVGIGQGTEAFFGQGTRLTVV.

The chain combines TRBV5-1 with TRBJ2-3, with TRBD1 matching 10 bases. From germline, CDR1 is SGHRS and CDR2 YFSETQ. The CDR3 has 15 amino acids. Losses at the gene ends were 0 bases for V and 4 bases for J; bases not matched to a gene: 2. CDR3 DNA: TGCGCCAGCAGCTTGGGGGACAGGGGTCCAGATACGCAGTATTTT. Translated: CASSLGDRGPDTQYF. Full variable domain (missing parts from reference TRBV5-1 and TRBJ2-3): KAGVTQTPRYLIKTRGQQVTLSCSPISGHRSVSWYQQTPGQGLQFLFEYFSETQRNKGNFPGRFSGRQFSNSRSEMNVSTLELGDSALYLCASSLGDRGPDTQYFGPGTRLTVL.

V and J are TRBV4-2 and TRBJ1-3, with D tentatively TRBD1 (5 bases). Trimming pared 0 bases from V and 1 base from J, leaving 7 bases between. Per the germline V gene, CDR1 is LGHNA and CDR2 is YNFKEQ. The CDR3 is 15 amino acids. The CDR3 sequence is CASSQDQGSGNTIYF. The CDR3 coding sequence is TGTGCCAGCAGCCAAGACCAGGGTTCTGGAAACACCATATATTTT.

The chain uses TRBV10-3 and TRBJ2-1, with a possible D match to TRBD1 (5 bases). Germline lookup yields CDR1 ENHRY and CDR2 SYGVKD. V lost 2 bases and J 10 bases, leaving 12 bases between the germline ends. The CDR3 loop spans 13 amino acids. This CDR3 reads CAISERPPGEQFF. The CDR3 nucleotides are TGTGCCATCAGTGAGAGGCCACCAGGGGAGCAGTTCTTC.

This chain links TRBV11-3 with TRBJ2-7; TRBD1 might be the D (8 bases). The CDR3 covers 16 residues. Germline CDR1 SGHNT, CDR2 YENEEA. Trimming cost V 5 bases and J 2 bases, with 19 bases left between them. The CDR3 DNA reads TGTGCCAGCAGCCTAGGGGAGGGGACAGGAGCCTACGAGCAGTACTTC. This encodes CASSLGEGTGAYEQYF.